The T cell receptor (beta chain) described here comes from a study of shared clonotypes between healthy human individuals. Donors, without exception, were Caucasian adults residing in Nashville, Tennessee. As regards this clone: Its antigen is currently unknown.

Using immunoSEQ multiplex PCR, the repertoire was profiled, and TCRdb retains in-frame clones only, with some absent. This sample has fewer than 1.6 million clones, with approximately 98.5% found just once. CDR1 and CDR2 (germline): LNHNV, YYDKDF (reference sequence). This CDR3 is 14 amino acids long. V shed 3 bases and J shed 3 bases, with 12 bases lying between them. General study points: Compared with memory subsets, naive subsets generally had larger estimated richness.

This TCR was recovered from a young man in good health. This chain links TRBV15 with TRBJ2-7; perhaps TRBD2 as D (6 bases). The sequencing input was naive CD4+ T cells sorted from blood. Subset specified: CD45RA+ positively selected. CDR3 in DNA: TGTGCCACCAGCAGTGCAGGGACTGACTACGAGCAGTACTTC. It codes for CATSSAGTDYEQYF.